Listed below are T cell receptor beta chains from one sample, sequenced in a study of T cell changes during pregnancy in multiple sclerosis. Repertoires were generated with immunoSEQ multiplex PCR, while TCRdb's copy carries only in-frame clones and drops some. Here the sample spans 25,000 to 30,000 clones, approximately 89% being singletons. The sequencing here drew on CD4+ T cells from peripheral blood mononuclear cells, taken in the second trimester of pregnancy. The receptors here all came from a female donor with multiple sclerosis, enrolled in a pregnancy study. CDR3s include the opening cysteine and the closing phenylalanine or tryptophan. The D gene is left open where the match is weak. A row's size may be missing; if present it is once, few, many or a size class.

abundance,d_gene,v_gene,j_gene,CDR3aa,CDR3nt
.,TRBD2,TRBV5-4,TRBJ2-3,CASRRGGERTDTQYF,TGTGCCAGCAGACGCGGGGGGGAGAGGACAGATACGCAGTATTTT
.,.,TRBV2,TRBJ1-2,CASTWGGSNYGYTF,TGTGCCAGCACTTGGGGGGGCAGCAACTATGGCTACACCTTC
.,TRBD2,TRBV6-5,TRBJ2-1,CASSYKRGGYNEQFF,TGTGCCAGCAGTTACAAGCGGGGGGGGTACAATGAGCAGTTCTTC
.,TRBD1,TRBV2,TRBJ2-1,CASSRDRGSDEQFF,TGTGCCAGCAGCCGCGACAGGGGGAGCGATGAGCAGTTCTTC
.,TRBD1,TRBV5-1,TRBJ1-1,CASSLAYGTGSEAFF,TGCGCCAGCAGCTTGGCCTACGGGACAGGGTCTGAAGCTTTCTTT
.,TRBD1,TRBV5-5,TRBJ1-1,CASEVGTANTEAFF,TGTGCCAGCGAGGTGGGGACAGCGAACACTGAAGCTTTCTTT
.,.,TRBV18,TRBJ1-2,CASSSAANYGYTF,TGTGCCAGCTCTTCCGCAGCTAACTATGGCTACACCTTC
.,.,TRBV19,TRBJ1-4,CASSSNRVNEKLFF,TGTGCCAGTAGTTCTAACAGGGTGAATGAGAAACTGTTTTTT
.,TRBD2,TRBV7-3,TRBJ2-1,CASSLRGGVSEQFF,TGTGCCAGCAGCTTAAGGGGGGGTGTTAGTGAGCAGTTCTTC
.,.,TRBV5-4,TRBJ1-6,CASRTSGGDYNSPLHF,TGTGCCAGCAGAACCTCTGGGGGGGATTACAATTCACCCCTCCACTTT
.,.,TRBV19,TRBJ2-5,CASREGGAEETQYF,TGTGCCAGTAGAGAGGGGGGGGCCGAAGAGACCCAGTACTTC
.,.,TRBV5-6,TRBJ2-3,CASSPGTGFTDTQYF,TGTGCCAGCAGCCCCGGGACTGGATTCACAGATACGCAGTATTTT
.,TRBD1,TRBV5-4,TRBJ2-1,CASSEKTGGSYNEQFF,TGTGCCAGCAGCGAAAAGACAGGGGGCTCTTACAATGAGCAGTTCTTC
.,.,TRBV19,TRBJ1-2,CASRTGHYGYTF,TGTGCCAGTAGAACTGGACATTATGGCTACACCTTC
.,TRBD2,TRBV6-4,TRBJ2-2,CASSVQRGAGELFF,TGTGCCAGCAGTGTCCAGCGGGGGGCCGGGGAGCTGTTTTTT
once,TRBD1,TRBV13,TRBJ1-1,CASSDYRGGNTEAFF,TGTGCCAGCAGCGACTACAGGGGCGGGAACACTGAAGCTTTCTTT
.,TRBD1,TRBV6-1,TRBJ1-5,CASSARRQGGGSNQPQHF,TGTGCCAGCAGTGCCCGCCGGCAGGGGGGCGGTAGCAATCAGCCCCAGCATTTT
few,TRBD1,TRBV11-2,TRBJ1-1,CASSTDRGGEAFF,TGTGCCAGCAGTACCGACAGGGGGGGAGAAGCTTTCTTT
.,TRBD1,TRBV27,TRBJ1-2,CASRSRGTAVYGYTF,TGTGCCAGCAGGTCCCGGGGGACAGCGGTATATGGCTACACCTTC
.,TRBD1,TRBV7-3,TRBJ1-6,CASSLRQGEDSPLHF,TGTGCCAGCAGCTTACGGCAGGGGGAGGATTCACCCCTCCACTTT
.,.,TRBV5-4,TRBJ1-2,CASSLVYVGPDSNYGYTF,TGTGCCAGTAGCTTGGTTTATGTGGGGCCCGACTCTAACTATGGCTACACCTTC
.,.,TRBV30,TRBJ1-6,CAWEDRSDGSPLHF,TGTGCCTGGGAAGACAGGTCGGATGGTTCACCCCTCCACTTT
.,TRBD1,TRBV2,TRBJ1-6,CASSPRRQGINSPLHF,TGTGCCAGCAGTCCCCGCCGACAGGGTATCAATTCACCCCTCCACTTT
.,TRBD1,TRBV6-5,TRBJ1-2,CASRRGQGNYGYTF,TGTGCCAGCAGACGGGGACAGGGGAATTATGGCTACACCTTC
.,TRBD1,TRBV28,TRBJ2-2,CASSPRTGRTGELFF,TGTGCCAGCAGTCCCCGGACAGGAAGGACCGGGGAGCTGTTTTTT
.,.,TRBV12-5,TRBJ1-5,CASGYTLDGSLSNQPQHF,TGTGCTAGTGGCTACACACTCGACGGGAGTCTTAGCAATCAGCCCCAGCATTTT
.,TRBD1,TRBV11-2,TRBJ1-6,CASSRKGTGGNSPLHF,TGTGCCAGCAGCCGGAAAGGGACAGGCGGCAATTCACCCCTCCACTTT
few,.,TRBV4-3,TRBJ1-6,CASSRQSNSPLHF,TGCGCCAGCAGCCGACAGAGTAATTCACCCCTCCACTTT
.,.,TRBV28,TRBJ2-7,CASSSQQLVYEQYF,TGTGCCAGCAGTTCGCAACAACTAGTCTACGAGCAGTACTTC
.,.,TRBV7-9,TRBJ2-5,CASFPLGSQETQYF,TGTGCCAGCTTTCCGCTAGGATCACAAGAGACCCAGTACTTC
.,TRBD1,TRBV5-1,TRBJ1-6,CASSPSLGQGDSPLHF,TGCGCCAGCAGCCCGTCCCTGGGACAGGGGGACTCACCCCTCCACTTT
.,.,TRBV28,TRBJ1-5,CASSFRRQPQHF,TGTGCCAGCAGTTTTAGGAGGCAGCCCCAGCATTTT
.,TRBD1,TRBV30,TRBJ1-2,CAWTDRGPYGYTF,TGTGCCTGGACAGACAGGGGGCCCTATGGCTACACCTTC
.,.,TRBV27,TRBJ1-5,CASSLSFSNQPQHF,TGTGCCAGCAGTTTATCCTTTAGCAATCAGCCCCAGCATTTT
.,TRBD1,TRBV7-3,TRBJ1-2,CASGTGGSDGYTF,TGTGCCAGCGGGACAGGGGGATCGGATGGCTACACCTTC
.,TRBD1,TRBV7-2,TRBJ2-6,CASIRDSSGANVLTF,TGTGCCAGCATCAGGGACAGCTCTGGGGCCAACGTCCTGACTTTC
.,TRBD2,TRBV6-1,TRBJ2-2,CASSEFGGGPGELFF,TGTGCCAGCAGTGAATTCGGGGGGGGCCCCGGGGAGCTGTTTTTT
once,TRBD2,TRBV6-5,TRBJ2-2,CASSLQLAGGGELFF,TGTGCCAGCAGCCTCCAACTAGCGGGGGGAGGGGAGCTGTTTTTT
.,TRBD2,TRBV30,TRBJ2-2,CARGGANTGELFF,TGTGCCCGGGGGGGGGCCAACACCGGGGAGCTGTTTTTT
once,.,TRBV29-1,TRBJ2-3,CSVLKTGGTDTQYF,TGCAGCGTCCTCAAGACCGGGGGCACAGATACGCAGTATTTT
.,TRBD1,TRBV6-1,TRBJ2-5,CASRGRGRETQYF,TGTGCCAGCAGAGGAAGGGGGCGAGAGACCCAGTACTTC
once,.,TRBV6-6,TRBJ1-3,CASSYSRGNTIYF,TGTGCCAGCAGTTACTCGAGAGGAAACACCATATATTTT
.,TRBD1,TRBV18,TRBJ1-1,CASSPSRQGIDLMNTEAFF,TGTGCCAGCTCTCCGTCGAGACAGGGAATAGACTTAATGAACACTGAAGCTTTCTTT
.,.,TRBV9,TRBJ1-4,CASSVGGGEKLFF,TGTGCCAGCAGCGTAGGAGGGGGAGAAAAACTGTTTTTT
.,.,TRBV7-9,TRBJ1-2,CASSLDRSYGYTF,TGTGCCAGCAGCCTCGACAGGTCTTATGGCTACACCTTC
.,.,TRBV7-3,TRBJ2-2,CASSFTGTGELFF,TGTGCCAGCAGCTTTACGGGGACCGGGGAGCTGTTTTTT
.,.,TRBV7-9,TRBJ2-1,CASRRDRDSQVDFF,TGTGCCAGCAGGCGCGATAGGGACTCCCAAGTGGATTTCTTC
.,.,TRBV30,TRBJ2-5,CAWSSSHETQYF,TGTGCCTGGAGCAGTTCTCATGAGACCCAGTACTTC